These 29 T cell receptor beta chains share one sample of origin, sequenced in a study of blood T cell repertoires in COVID-19. Profiling relied on immunoSEQ multiplex PCR, and the TCRdb table lists in-frame clones only, not all of them. The table shows tens of thousands of clones, with roughly 90% occurring only once. Sequencing input: peripheral blood. These receptors were taken from a man aged 55 to 70 with COVID-19, enrolled during active disease.

The chain couples TRBV6-5 to TRBJ1-3; possible D gene TRBD1, 6 bases. Trimming left V 6 bases short and J 4 bases short, with 7 bases between. CDR3 length: 12 residues. Germline CDR1 MNHEY, CDR2 SVGAGI. The CDR3 bases are TGTGCCAGCAGAGGACAGGGAAACACCATATATTTT. Its translation: CASRGQGNTIYF.

In its sample, this clone was seen once. The rearrangement joins TRBV28 to TRBJ1-2; D call uncertain. This CDR3 has 12 residues. The germline gives CDR1 MDHEN, CDR2 SYDVKM. V lost 9 bases and J 0 bases, leaving 8 bases between the germline ends. The CDR3 protein is CASAQTNYGYTF. The CDR3, as DNA: TGTGCCAGTGCACAGACTAACTATGGCTACACCTTC.

V and J are TRBV2 and TRBJ1-1; tentatively, D is TRBD1 (5 bases). The CDR3 extends over 16 amino acids. Germline V lookup: CDR1 SNHLY, CDR2 FYNNEI. V was cut by 4 bases and J by 6 bases, with 21 bases left in between. In DNA form, the CDR3 reads TGTGCCAGCAGTGCCCGAGTCGCAGGGTTTAGTGCTGAAGCTTTCTTT. The encoded protein is CASSARVAGFSAEAFF.

The rearrangement uses TRBV24-1 and TRBJ1-2; weak D call: TRBD1 (5 bases). The germline V and J ends were trimmed by 2 bases and 7 bases, with 10 bases remaining between them. The CDR3 is 13 residues long. The germline V gene encodes CDR1 KGHDR and CDR2 SFDVKD. In DNA, the CDR3 is TGTGCCACCAGTGATTCGTGGACAAGTGGCTACACCTTC. Translating it yields CATSDSWTSGYTF.

The chain carries TRBV5-1 and TRBJ1-5; D gene unclear. This CDR3 region has 14 residues. Trimming left V 0 bases short and J 3 bases short, with 7 bases between. Germline CDR1 is SGHRS and CDR2 is YFSETQ. This CDR3 is CASSLGPFNQPQHF. For the CDR3, the DNA is TGCGCCAGCAGCTTGGGGCCTTTCAATCAGCCCCAGCATTTT.

This chain uses TRBV28 with TRBJ1-6; D might be TRBD1 (6 bases). Germline V gene lookup returns CDR1 MDHEN and CDR2 SYDVKM. V lost 0 bases and J lost 7, with 10 bases in between. This CDR3 has 15 residues. The CDR3 DNA sequence: TGTGCCAGCAGTTTATGGACAGGAGAGAATTCACCCCTCCACTTT. It codes for CASSLWTGENSPLHF. Based on the CDR3 plus reference TRBV28 and TRBJ1-6, the full variable domain is DVKVTQSSRYLVKRTGEKVFLECVQDMDHENMFWYRQDPGLGLRLIYFSYDVKMKEKGDIPEGYSVSREKKERFSLILESASTNQTSMYLCASSLWTGENSPLHFGNGTRLTVT.

The J gene is TRBJ2-7, the V gene TRBV28, with D possibly being TRBD2 (5 bases). The CDR3 is 13 residues long. Trimming pared 3 bases from V and 4 bases from J, leaving 10 bases between. CDR1 MDHEN and CDR2 SYDVKM come from the germline V gene. This chain's CDR3 is CASSFSGIYEQYF. Here the CDR3 DNA reads TGTGCCAGCAGTTTTTCCGGGATTTACGAGCAGTACTTC.

The genes are TRBV5-1 and TRBJ1-1, with D possibly being TRBD1 (6 bases). Germline lookup yields CDR1 SGHRS and CDR2 YFSETQ. Trimming took off 4 bases at V and 4 bases at J, with 17 bases between the two ends. This CDR3 has 15 amino acids. CDR3 protein: CASSLLQGGATEAFF. For the CDR3, the DNA is TGCGCCAGCAGCCTACTACAGGGTGGTGCCACTGAAGCTTTCTTT.

The V call is TRBV6-5, the J call TRBJ1-1; 7 positions agree with TRBD1. The V segment lost 2 bases and the J segment 4 bases; nucleotides outside the gene matches: 4. CDR3 size: 14 residues. CDR1 and CDR2 from the germline V gene are MNHEY and SVGAGI. The CDR3 here is CASSYPRDSTEAFF. In nucleotides, the CDR3 is TGTGCCAGCAGTTACCCCCGGGACAGCACTGAAGCTTTCTTT.

V is TRBV2 and J is TRBJ1-4; D possibly corresponds to TRBD1 (5 bases). Germline values: CDR1 SNHLY, CDR2 FYNNEI. V was pared by 7 bases and J by 4 bases, with 10 bases between. The CDR3 spans 13 residues. The CDR3 spells CASTPGRNEKLFF. The CDR3 region has the DNA TGTGCCAGCACCCCAGGGCGTAATGAAAAACTGTTTTTT.

This rearrangement joins TRBV6-1 to TRBJ1-5; 9 bases line up with TRBD1. CDR1 and CDR2 from the germline V gene are MNHNS and SASEGT. Trimming at V came to 4 bases and at J to 6 bases, leaving 10 bases not matched to a gene. This CDR3 has 16 amino acids. CDR3 nucleotides: TGTGCCAGCAGTGTCGTCACAGGGGGCGCGGGTCAGCCCCAGCATTTT. Translated, it gives CASSVVTGGAGQPQHF.

The J gene is TRBJ1-4, the V gene TRBV5-1; no firm D call. V was clipped by 4 bases and J by 8 bases, with 15 bases between them. Germline CDR1 is SGHRS and CDR2 is YFSETQ. This CDR3 region has 14 residues. CDR3 nucleotides: TGCGCCAGCAGCCCCCTATTAAATAGCGAAAAACTGTTTTTT. Amino acids: CASSPLLNSEKLFF.

The rearrangement links TRBV27 to TRBJ2-5; the match to TRBD2 covers 9 bases. Germline-derived CDR1 and CDR2 are MNHEY and SMNVEV (reference sequence). Germline trimming cut 1 base from V and 5 bases from J; bases unmatched to any gene: 8. CDR3 length equals 16 residues. This CDR3 is CASSLLAGGPWETQYF. CDR3 sequence (DNA): TGTGCCAGCAGTTTATTGGCGGGAGGGCCTTGGGAGACCCAGTACTTC.

The chain couples TRBV4-2 to TRBJ2-7, with a possible D match to TRBD2 (6 bases). The CDR3 has 14 amino acids. Looked up from germline, CDR1 is LGHNA and CDR2 is YNFKEQ. V shed 0 bases and J shed 6 bases, with 12 bases lying between them. CDR3 loop: CASSQDALAIEQYF. The CDR3 bases are TGTGCCAGCAGCCAAGACGCACTAGCTATCGAGCAGTACTTC.

V and J are TRBV28 and TRBJ1-2; maybe TRBD1 (5 bases). The CDR3 spans 13 residues. Germline assignment: CDR1 MDHEN and CDR2 SYDVKM. The V end was cut by 6 bases, the J end by 6 bases, with 14 bases between. In DNA form, the CDR3 reads TGTGCCAGCAGGCTGGGGGGGTCCGATGGCTACACCTTC. This sequence encodes CASRLGGSDGYTF.

The rearrangement links TRBV3-1 (or the pseudogene TRBV3-2) to TRBJ2-7; a possible D gene is TRBD1 (5 bases). The CDR3 is 19 residues long. The germline gives CDR1 LGHDT, CDR2 YNNKEL (reference sequence). V was trimmed by 0 bases and J by 6 bases, leaving 27 bases between them. The CDR3 spells CASSQDAVAGCSSVCEQYF. The CDR3 nucleotides read TGTGCCAGCAGCCAAGATGCGGTGGCAGGGTGTAGTTCAGTATGCGAGCAGTACTTC.

The rearrangement joins TRBV24-1 to TRBJ1-2, with no clear D. CDR1 is KGHDR and CDR2 is SFDVKD in the germline V gene. V was clipped by 5 bases and J by 0 bases, with 6 bases between them. The CDR3 has 13 residues. The CDR3 bases are TGTGCCACCAGTGCTTCCGCTAACTATGGCTACACCTTC. This translates into CATSASANYGYTF.

This chain links TRBV19 with TRBJ2-2; tentative D call: TRBD2 (6 bases). The CDR3 sequence is 17 residues long. CDR1 LNHDA and CDR2 SQIVND come from the germline V gene (reference sequence). V shed 5 bases and J shed 1 base, with 17 bases lying between them. DNA for the CDR3: TGTGCCAGTAGTTCCCCGGGACTGATTATGAACACCGGGGAGCTGTTTTTT. Protein product: CASSSPGLIMNTGELFF.

This rearrangement joins TRBV28 to TRBJ1-2, with a possible D match to TRBD1 (5 bases). Trimming left V 3 bases short and J 0 bases short, with 11 bases between. In germline, CDR1 is MDHEN, CDR2 SYDVKM. The CDR3 has 15 amino acids. The CDR3 DNA is TGTGCCAGCAGTTTCGGGGGTTACTCTAACTATGGCTACACCTTC. Its translation is CASSFGGYSNYGYTF.

By share of the sample, this clone is medium-sized (0.01 to 0.1%). V gene TRBV18 combines with J gene TRBJ2-1; TRBD1 aligns across 8 bases. With V trimmed by 3 bases and J by 4 bases, 14 bases remained unmatched. CDR1 is KGHSH, CDR2 LQKENI, per germline. The CDR3 consists of 18 residues. In DNA, the CDR3 is TGTGCCAGCTCACCGGGACAGGATTTATCCTATGAATACAATGAGCAGTTCTTC. Its translation is CASSPGQDLSYEYNEQFF.

The chain has TRBV2 and TRBJ1-1; tentatively, D is TRBD1 (6 bases). The CDR3 is 13 residues long. Germline values: CDR1 SNHLY, CDR2 FYNNEI. V lost 6 bases and J 1 base, leaving 9 bases between the germline ends. The CDR3 protein is CASRLGQNTEAFF. CDR3 sequence (DNA): TGTGCCAGCAGACTGGGACAGAACACTGAAGCTTTCTTT.

The rearrangement joins TRBV5-1 to TRBJ2-3, with 7 bases that match TRBD2. V shed 2 bases and J 4 bases; nucleotides not matched to a gene: 4. Germline CDR1 and CDR2: SGHRS and YFSETQ. This CDR3 region has 14 residues. Here the CDR3 DNA reads TGCGCCAGCAGCTTAGCGGGAAGCGCAGATACGCAGTATTTT. It specifies CASSLAGSADTQYF.

The chain joins TRBV30 to TRBJ2-1; the match to TRBD2 covers 11 bases. The CDR3 sequence is 14 residues long. The V segment lost 4 bases and the J segment 4 bases; nucleotides outside the gene matches: 3. CDR1 and CDR2 from the germline V gene are GTSNPN and SVGIG (reference sequence). Written as DNA, the CDR3 is TGTGCCTGGATGATAGCGGGAGGGTACAATGAGCAGTTCTTC. This gives the protein CAWMIAGGYNEQFF. Filled out from reference TRBV30 and TRBJ2-1, the complete variable domain reads SQTIHQWPATLVQPVGSPLSLECTVEGTSNPNLYWYRQAAGRGLQLLFYSVGIGQISSEVPQNLSASRPQDRQFILSSKKLLLSDSGFYLCAWMIAGGYNEQFFGPGTRLTVL.

This chain joins TRBV2 and TRBJ1-2; D gene unclear. Trimming removed 7 bases from V and 4 bases from J, with 16 bases in between. CDR1 SNHLY and CDR2 FYNNEI come from the germline V gene. This CDR3 contains 14 residues. The CDR3 nucleotides read TGTGCCAGCACCGGACTGCCGGGAACCTATGGCTACACCTTC. Amino acid sequence: CASTGLPGTYGYTF.

The chain employs TRBV6-2 or TRBV6-3 and TRBJ2-5; 9 nucleotides match TRBD2. This CDR3 spans 13 amino acids. Germline V gives CDR1 MNHEY, CDR2 SVGEGT. The trim removed 7 bases at V and 4 bases at J, leaving 4 bases unmatched. As DNA, the CDR3 is TGTGCCAGCACCCCTAGCGGGGCAGAGACCCAGTACTTC. Translated, it gives CASTPSGAETQYF.

This chain joins TRBV18 and TRBJ1-3, with 7 bases that match TRBD1. The CDR3 runs to 15 residues. Germline CDR1 reads KGHSH; CDR2 reads LQKENI. The J segment lost 14 bases and the V segment lost 0 bases, leaving 13 bases of the junction unmatched. CDR3 DNA sequence: TGTGCCAGCTCACCACCCGGGACAGAGACCTATCCGGTATATTTT. Translation gives CASSPPGTETYPVYF.

The chain couples TRBV30 to TRBJ1-5; TRBD1 agrees at 10 bases. The junction had 10 bases not matched to a gene; V was cut back by 2 bases and J by 3 bases. The CDR3 contains 17 residues. The germline CDR1 and CDR2 sequences are GTSNPN and SVGIG (reference sequence). The CDR3 DNA is TGTGCCTGGAGTAAGGGACAGGGGAATGCGTACAATCAGCCCCAGCATTTT. This translates into CAWSKGQGNAYNQPQHF.

The J gene is TRBJ1-1, the V gene TRBV9; tentatively, D is TRBD1 (5 bases). Germline loops: CDR1 SGDLS, CDR2 YYNGEE. The CDR3 covers 14 residues. V was clipped by 0 bases and J by 9 bases, with 15 bases between them. The chain's CDR3 is CASSVDPGGTQAFF. DNA of the CDR3: TGTGCCAGCAGCGTAGATCCGGGGGGGACCCAAGCTTTCTTT.

This clone was seen only a few times. The J gene is TRBJ2-7, the V gene TRBV6-6, with a tentative D call TRBD1 (6 bases). V lost 6 bases to trimming and J lost 2 bases, with 14 bases between them. The germline CDR1 and CDR2 sequences are MNHNY and SVGAGI (reference sequence). This CDR3 has 14 residues. The CDR3 loop is CASRPEGVAYEQYF. The CDR3 DNA is TGTGCCAGCAGACCCGAGGGGGTGGCCTACGAGCAGTACTTC.